The clone carrying this T cell receptor beta chain was detected only once. The antigen remains unidentified. From germline, CDR1 is MNHEY and CDR2 SMNVEV (reference sequence). V lost 2 bases, J lost 9 bases, and 11 bases lay in between. The CDR3 length is 14 residues. This entry comes from a study of T cell responses to AZD1222 COVID-19 vaccine. Sequencing was performed with immunoSEQ multiplex PCR; in TCRdb, only in-frame clones are kept and a portion is missing. This sample has some 150,000 clones, with roughly 93% found just once. Findings and caveats of the study: Mostly white British, mostly female donors; authors suggested clonal diversity may be underestimated.

The source is an adult who received the AZD1222 COVID-19 vaccine. J is TRBJ1-6 and V is TRBV27; a possible D gene is TRBD1 (5 bases). The sample in question was peripheral blood, obtained 28 days after the second AZD1222 dose. CDR3 bases: TGTGCCAGCAGTTTAGTGCAGGGTGGTTCACCCCTCCACTTT. It translates to CASSLVQGGSPLHF.